This is a list of T cell receptor beta chains from one sample in a study of T cell changes during pregnancy in multiple sclerosis. Method: immunoSEQ multiplex PCR; TCRdb's copy keeps in-frame clones and lacks some. The repertoire includes under 70,000 clones, 90% to 95% of them detected once, and about 0.76% sits in the top ten. The specimen was CD4+ T cells from peripheral blood mononuclear cells, collected in the first trimester of pregnancy. Receptors originate from a female donor with multiple sclerosis, enrolled in a pregnancy study. CDR3s include the opening cysteine and the closing phenylalanine or tryptophan. Each record gives: D gene, J gene, clone size, V gene, CDR3 DNA, CDR3 protein. The D gene is left open where the match is weak. The size field is filled for only some rows; it gives once, few, many or a size class.

>TRBD1|TRBJ1-4|-|TRBV5-1
TGCGCCAGCAGCTTGGAGGGACAGGGGTGGGAAAAACTGTTTTTT
CASSLEGQGWEKLFF
>TRBD1|TRBJ1-2|-|TRBV6-5
TGTGCCAGCAGTTACTGGAAGGGACAGGGTCACTATGGCTACACCTTC
CASSYWKGQGHYGYTF
>TRBD1|TRBJ1-6|-|TRBV2
TGTGCCAGCGTCGAGGGGACAGGGTGGAATTCACCCCTCCACTTT
CASVEGTGWNSPLHF
>TRBD2|TRBJ2-1|-|TRBV14
TGTGCCAGCAGCCGGACTAGCGGGGGGGTATACAATGAGCAGTTCTTC
CASSRTSGGVYNEQFF
>-|TRBJ1-1|once|TRBV18
TGTGCCAGCTCACCAGCCAGGGGACAGAACACTGAAGCTTTCTTT
CASSPARGQNTEAFF
>TRBD1|TRBJ2-7|-|TRBV29-1
TGCAGCGTTGACCTACCGACAGGGACAGGCTACGAGCAGTACTTC
CSVDLPTGTGYEQYF
>-|TRBJ1-1|-|TRBV19
TGTGCCAGTAGTATTTTTTTGGTCGGTCAGGGAGCTTTCTTT
CASSIFLVGQGAFF
>-|TRBJ1-1|-|TRBV5-8
TGTGCCAGCAGCCCGGGGAGGGGGAACACTGAAGCTTTCTTT
CASSPGRGNTEAFF
>TRBD1|TRBJ1-2|-|TRBV4-3
TGCGCCAGCAGCCCGGGACAGGGGTATGGCTACACCTTC
CASSPGQGYGYTF
>-|TRBJ2-5|-|TRBV6-1
TGTGCCAGCAGCCTTACTAGGTTCCAGGAGACCCAGTACTTC
CASSLTRFQETQYF
>-|TRBJ2-1|-|TRBV12-5
TGTGCTAGTTTGCGGGGAGAAAGTTCCTACAATGAGCAGTTCTTC
CASLRGESSYNEQFF
>-|TRBJ2-7|-|TRBV7-2
TGTGCCAGCAGCTCAAGGGGGGGGCCCAACGAGCAGTACTTC
CASSSRGGPNEQYF
>TRBD2|TRBJ2-2|-|TRBV5-1
TGCGCCAGCAGCCAGGGACTAGCGGGGGTCCCCGGGGAGCTGTTTTTT
CASSQGLAGVPGELFF
>TRBD2|TRBJ2-7|-|TRBV19
TGTGCCAGTAGTATAGCCCGGGGGGCCTACGAGCAGTACTTC
CASSIARGAYEQYF
>TRBD1|TRBJ1-6|few|TRBV27
TGTGCCAGCAGTTTGTACAGGGGGCGCGATTCACCCCTCCACTTT
CASSLYRGRDSPLHF
>TRBD1|TRBJ2-2|-|TRBV10-1
TGCGCCAGCGGGGACAGGGTACACACCGGGGAGCTGTTTTTT
CASGDRVHTGELFF
>TRBD1|TRBJ1-3|-|TRBV7-2
TGTGCCAGCAGCCTTTATCTGGGACAGGTTGGAAACACCATATATTTT
CASSLYLGQVGNTIYF
>-|TRBJ1-2|-|TRBV19
TGTGCCAGTAGTATGGATGAAGGGACTGCACCTAACTATGGCTACACCTTC
CASSMDEGTAPNYGYTF
>TRBD2|TRBJ2-1|-|TRBV5-1
TGCGCCAGCAGCTTGCCCCTAGCGGGGGCCCGAAGCTCCTACAATGAGCAGTTCTTC
CASSLPLAGARSSYNEQFF
>TRBD1|TRBJ1-1|-|TRBV6-1
TGTGCCAGCAGTGCGCCCCAGGGGGCTGCAACTGAAGCTTTCTTT
CASSAPQGAATEAFF
>TRBD1|TRBJ1-1|once|TRBV5-1
TGCGCCAGCAGCTTCGGACAGGGGGTACCAGCTTTCTTT
CASSFGQGVPAFF
>TRBD1|TRBJ1-2|-|TRBV7-2
TGTGCCAGCAGCCCCAGACAGGGTGTCGGCTACACCTTC
CASSPRQGVGYTF
>TRBD1|TRBJ2-5|-|TRBV19
TGTGCCAGTAGTCCGACAGGGGGAGAGACCCAGTACTTC
CASSPTGGETQYF
>TRBD1|TRBJ1-5|once|TRBV2
TGTGCCAGCAGGGATCTGGGACAGGGGAATCAGCCCCAGCATTTT
CASRDLGQGNQPQHF
>TRBD1|TRBJ2-7|-|TRBV6-6
TGTGCCAGCAGTGACAGGGGAACAAACGAGCAGTACTTC
CASSDRGTNEQYF
>TRBD2|TRBJ2-7|once|TRBV6-6
TGTGCCAGCAGTTACCCGCCGGGACTAGTGCACGAGCAGTACTTC
CASSYPPGLVHEQYF
>-|TRBJ1-1|few|TRBV11-2
TGTGCCAGCAGCTTATTAACTGAAGCTTTCTTT
CASSLLTEAFF
>TRBD2|TRBJ2-7|-|TRBV4-3
TGCGCCAGCAGCCAGACTAGCGGGGGGTCGCTAACCTACGAGCAGTACTTC
CASSQTSGGSLTYEQYF
>-|TRBJ1-1|-|TRBV28
TGTGCCAGCAGTTTAGAAAGACAGCAAGCTTTCTTT
CASSLERQQAFF
>TRBD2|TRBJ2-1|-|TRBV27
TGTGCCAGCAGTAGGGCTAGCGGGGGGGTCAATGAGCAGTTCTTC
CASSRASGGVNEQFF
>-|TRBJ2-3|once|TRBV7-2
TGTGCCAGCAGCAGACTAGTATCAGATACGCAGTATTTT
CASSRLVSDTQYF
>TRBD1|TRBJ1-1|few|TRBV30
TGTGCCTGGACGACAGGGTGGTTAGCTTTCTTT
CAWTTGWLAFF
>TRBD1|TRBJ1-5|-|TRBV2
TGTGCCAGCAGTGTTCCGGGACAGGGGGCGAATCAGCCCCAGCATTTT
CASSVPGQGANQPQHF
>-|TRBJ1-2|-|TRBV2
TGTGCCAGCAGTGGAACAGGCTCTAACTATGGCTACACCTTC
CASSGTGSNYGYTF
>-|TRBJ2-7|-|TRBV7-9
TGTGCCAGCAGCTTAACCCTGGCAGGGAGGATCTACGAGCAGTACTTC
CASSLTLAGRIYEQYF
>TRBD2|TRBJ2-2|few|TRBV5-4
TGTGCCAGCAGCTTGGGGACTAGCGGGGGCACCGGGGAGCTGTTTTTT
CASSLGTSGGTGELFF
>TRBD2|TRBJ2-1|-|TRBV4-1
TGCGCCAGCAGCCAACGCGGGGGGCTCGATGAGCAGTTCTTC
CASSQRGGLDEQFF
>-|TRBJ1-5|few|TRBV5-5
TGTGCCAGCAGCTTGATTCCCCTAGCCACCCGGTTCAATCAGCCCCAGCATTTT
CASSLIPLATRFNQPQHF
>-|TRBJ2-6|-|TRBV9
TGTGCCAGCAGCCCAGGACACGCCTCTGGGGCCAACGTCCTGACTTTC
CASSPGHASGANVLTF
>-|TRBJ1-4|once|TRBV6-5
TGTGCCAGCAGTTACTCGTCCCTTAATGAAAAACTGTTTTTT
CASSYSSLNEKLFF
>TRBD1|TRBJ1-2|-|TRBV30
TGTGCCTGGAGTGTACGTCAGGGGGCTGAAGGCTACACCTTC
CAWSVRQGAEGYTF
>TRBD1|TRBJ1-1|-|TRBV30
TGTGCCTGGGTACAGGGGTCCACTGAAGCTTTCTTT
CAWVQGSTEAFF
>-|TRBJ1-1|-|TRBV7-2
TGTGCCAGCACCCTCGAGGCCATGAACACTGAAGCTTTCTTT
CASTLEAMNTEAFF
>TRBD1|TRBJ2-7|once|TRBV2
TGTGCCAGCAGTAGGGACAGGGTACGTGACGAGCAGTACTTC
CASSRDRVRDEQYF
>-|TRBJ2-5|-|TRBV18
TGTGCCAGCTCACCACCTCGGGTATCGGGAGTGGAGACCCAGTACTTC
CASSPPRVSGVETQYF
>-|TRBJ2-5|-|TRBV9
TGTGCCAGCAGCGCGACTACGAAGGAGACCCAGTACTTC
CASSATTKETQYF
>-|TRBJ2-1|-|TRBV13
TGTGCCAGCAGCCAGACTAGTTACAATGAGCAGTTCTTC
CASSQTSYNEQFF
>TRBD1|TRBJ1-4|-|TRBV7-2
TGTGCCAGCAGCACCCGGACAGGGGGCCTTAATGAAAAACTGTTTTTT
CASSTRTGGLNEKLFF